This T cell receptor (beta chain) was observed in a study of cytomegalovirus exposure and HLA in healthy donors. Study-wide background: There were 85 million or so unique TCRs (from HLA-typed donors) in an early data release. Findings and caveats of the study: CMV serostatus was the sole immune exposure information available.

The PCR contained 60 Vbeta and 13 Jbeta primers. Produced via immunoSEQ multiplex PCR; TCRdb's table is partial and in-frame only. The sample shows roughly 230,000 clones, 85% of them seen only once. In regard to this clone: Its antigen remains unknown.

Germline CDR1 reads SGHAT; CDR2 reads FQNNGV. The J segment lost 1 base and the V segment lost 1 base, leaving 12 bases of the junction unmatched. There are 19 residues in the CDR3. The chain employs TRBV11-2 and TRBJ2-1, with TRBD2 identical over 8 bases. Sequenced input: PBMCs. The source is a girl aged 2 to 9 in good health and CMV-seronegative. The CDR3 nucleotides are TGTGCCAGCAGCTTAGGGCCGCGGGGTAGCGGGGTATCCTACAATGAGCAGTTCTTC. Amino acid sequence: CASSLGPRGSGVSYNEQFF.